These T cell receptor beta chains were read from a single sample in a study of blood T cell repertoires in COVID-19. Libraries were prepared by immunoSEQ multiplex PCR; TCRdb keeps only in-frame clonotypes and omits some of them. This table has some 80,000 clones, about four fifths appearing once. The specimen was peripheral blood. The receptors shown here come from a human donor in a cohort sampled during active COVID-19. Both conserved end residues are part of each CDR3. D genes are given only for firm matches. The size entry is marked missing in some rows and otherwise reads once, few, many or a size class.

clone size	CDR3 length	D gene	V gene	J gene	CDR3 DNA	CDR3 protein
.	12	.	TRBV7-8	TRBJ2-7	TGTGCCAGCAGCTTAGGAGCCTACGAGCAGTACTTC	CASSLGAYEQYF
.	16	TRBD2	TRBV4-2	TRBJ2-3	TGTGCCAGCAGCCTTAAGTCTAGCGGGACAGCAGATACGCAGTATTTT	CASSLKSSGTADTQYF
.	15	TRBD1	TRBV2	TRBJ2-1	TGTGCCAGCAGCGTCAAACAGGGGGTATACAATGAGCAGTTCTTC	CASSVKQGVYNEQFF
.	15	.	TRBV6-6	TRBJ1-1	TGTGCCAGCAGCCAGACTGAGGCTCGTAACACTGAAGCTTTCTTT	CASSQTEARNTEAFF
.	12	.	TRBV7-2	TRBJ2-1	TGTGCCAGCAGCTCGCAGGGTTCTGAGCAGTTCTTC	CASSSQGSEQFF
.	15	.	TRBV15	TRBJ1-2	TGTGCCACCAGCAGAGATCCCACGAGGGACTATGGCTACACCTTC	CATSRDPTRDYGYTF
.	16	TRBD2	TRBV18	TRBJ2-3	TGTGCCAGCTCACCACCGCTAGCGGGATCGGCAGATACGCAGTATTTT	CASSPPLAGSADTQYF
.	16	TRBD1	TRBV5-6	TRBJ1-2	TGTGCCAGCAGCCCATCCCAGGGACAGGCGATCTATGGCTACACCTTC	CASSPSQGQAIYGYTF
.	15	TRBD1	TRBV2	TRBJ1-2	TGTGCCAGCAGTGAACGGACAGGCCTCTGGGATGGCTACACCTTC	CASSERTGLWDGYTF
once	15	TRBD1	TRBV30	TRBJ1-6	TGTGCCTGTAGACAGGGAAGCTCCTATAATTCACCCCTCCACTTT	CACRQGSSYNSPLHF
.	15	.	TRBV11-2	TRBJ1-1	TGTGCCAGCAGCCCCGCGGGCACCTTGAACACTGAAGCTTTCTTT	CASSPAGTLNTEAFF
few	15	TRBD2	TRBV5-4	TRBJ2-7	TGTGCCAGCAGCTCAGGGCTAGCGGGTACCTACGAGCAGTACTTC	CASSSGLAGTYEQYF
.	14	TRBD1	TRBV9	TRBJ1-2	TGTGCCAGCAGCTTGGGGACAGCCGCCTATGGCTACACCTTC	CASSLGTAAYGYTF